The source of this T cell receptor beta chain is a study of blood T cell repertoires in COVID-19. As for the study in general: The study drew acute and convalescent COVID-19 samples from the United States, Italy and Spain. Nucleic acid was either cDNA or gDNA, and it came from T cells, B-cell-depleted T cells, or PBMCs.

Germline CDR1 SNHLY, CDR2 FYNNEI. The CDR3 runs to 17 residues. V dropped 3 bases and J dropped 0; count of bases not matched to a gene: 4. Original processing methods: Quantification of nucleated cells was approximated via reference gene primer amplification. The assay was immunoSEQ multiplex PCR, and TCRdb's table has in-frame clones only and misses some. V and J calls and clone size come straight from that table; D and trimming were deduced from the DNA. The table includes about 210,000 clones, over 75% detected once. The sequence derives from a woman aged 40 to 55 with acute or convalescent COVID-19. The rearrangement uses TRBV2 and TRBJ2-1, with 11 bases that match TRBD2. The sample consisted of peripheral blood. This CDR3 reads CASSEASGGSSYNEQFF. The CDR3, as DNA: TGTGCCAGCAGTGAGGCTAGCGGGGGGAGCTCCTACAATGAGCAGTTCTTC.